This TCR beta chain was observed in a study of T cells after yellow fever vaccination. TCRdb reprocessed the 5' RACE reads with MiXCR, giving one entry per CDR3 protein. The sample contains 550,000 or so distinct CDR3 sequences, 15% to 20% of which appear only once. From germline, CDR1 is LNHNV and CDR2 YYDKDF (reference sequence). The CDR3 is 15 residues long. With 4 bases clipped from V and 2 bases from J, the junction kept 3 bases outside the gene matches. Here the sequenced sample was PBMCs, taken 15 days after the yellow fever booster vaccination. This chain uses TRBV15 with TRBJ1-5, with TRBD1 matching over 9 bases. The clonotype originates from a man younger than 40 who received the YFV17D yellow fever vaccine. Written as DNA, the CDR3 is TGTGCCACCAGCACCCGGACAGGGGGCAATCAGCCCCAGCATTTT. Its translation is CATSTRTGGNQPQHF.